This TCR beta chain is drawn from a study of T cell changes during pregnancy in multiple sclerosis. The data were produced by immunoSEQ multiplex PCR, yet TCRdb's version contains in-frame clones alone and is incomplete. The repertoire holds approximately 41,000 clones, 90% seen once, with about a tenth in the top ten. Germline-derived CDR1 and CDR2 are MGHRA and YSYEKL. The V segment lost 4 bases and the J segment 5 bases; nucleotides outside the gene matches: 11. The CDR3 is 17 amino acids. The chain employs TRBV4-1 and TRBJ2-2; 9 bases align to TRBD2. This TCR came from a female donor with multiple sclerosis, enrolled in a pregnancy study. The sequencing used CD8+ T cells from peripheral blood mononuclear cells, collected in the first trimester of pregnancy. CDR3 in DNA: TGCGCCAGCAGCCCTACCGAGACTAGCGGACGGACCGGGGAGCTGTTTTTT. Residues: CASSPTETSGRTGELFF.